This TCR beta chain was recorded in a study of T cell responses to AZD1222 COVID-19 vaccine. Study findings and constraints: Only after the peak T cell response were repertoires sampled.

A note on this clone: What it binds is unknown.

Sequenced by immunoSEQ multiplex PCR; TCRdb stores in-frame clones only, minus some. The table has 150,000 to 160,000 clones, around nine tenths seen once. V was clipped by 3 bases and J by 6 bases; unmatched bases: 8. Germline values: CDR1 LNHDA, CDR2 SQIVND (reference sequence). CDR3 length equals 15 residues. The chain combines TRBV19 with TRBJ2-1; 7 bases fit TRBD2. Sample: peripheral blood, taken on day 0 of AZD1222 vaccination. This receptor was taken from an adult in good health. For the CDR3, the DNA is TGTGCCAGTAGTATCTTGAGACTAGCTGTCAATGAGCAGTTCTTC. It encodes CASSILRLAVNEQFF.